The 22 T cell receptor beta chains in this list originate from one sample, sequenced in a study of cytomegalovirus exposure and HLA in healthy donors (TCRdb year 2017). Library preparation was by the immunoSEQ multiplex PCR assay. For the multiplex PCR, a mixture combining 60 forward primers for TCR Vbeta segments and 13 reverse primers for TCR Jbeta segments was used. The table comes from immuneACCESS by way of TCRdb, which keeps in-frame sequences with V and J called. Part of the clones is missing from these tables; in studies checked, under half for an unresolved V gene and the rest for unknown reasons. Present in this sample are about 190,000 clones, about four fifths of which were seen just once. Of the sample, about 1.8% is held by the ten largest clones. Input material: PBMCs. The receptors were gathered from a man aged 18 to 29 in good health and CMV-seronegative.

V gene TRBV5-1 combines with J gene TRBJ2-5; 9 positions match TRBD1. The J call may be in error: the DNA end matches TRBJ2-7 better. This CDR3 has 17 residues. The germline gives CDR1 SGHRS, CDR2 YFSETQ. CDR3 residues: CASSLGRGGTGNYEQYF. CDR3 DNA sequence: TGCGCCAGCAGCCTTGGACGAGGCGGGACAGGGAACTACGAGCAGTACTTC.

The chain couples TRBV6-6 to TRBJ2-7; tentatively, D is TRBD2 (6 bases). Trimming removed 10 bases from V and 3 bases from J, with 13 bases in between. Germline V gives CDR1 MNHNY, CDR2 SVGAGI (reference sequence). There are 12 residues in the CDR3. The CDR3 nucleotides are TGTGCCATAGGGGCGGGAATCTACGAGCAGTACTTC. Its translation: CAIGAGIYEQYF.

The sample holds one count of this clone. The J gene is TRBJ2-3, the V gene TRBV7-2; a weak D match, TRBD1 (6 bases). The V end was cut by 5 bases, the J end by 5 bases, with 8 bases between. Germline-derived CDR1 and CDR2 are SGHTA and FQGNSA. This CDR3 comprises 12 residues. The CDR3 region has the DNA TGTGCCAGCAGCGAGACAGGAGATACGCAGTATTTT. It codes for CASSETGDTQYF.

The V gene is TRBV7-8, the J gene TRBJ1-5; D might be TRBD1 (5 bases). CDR3 length: 14 amino acids. CDR1 and CDR2 from the germline V gene are SGHVS and FQNEAQ. V lost 5 bases to trimming and J lost 3 bases, with 11 bases between them. CDR3 residues: CASSPAGSNQPQHF. DNA of the CDR3: TGTGCCAGCAGCCCAGCAGGGTCCAATCAGCCCCAGCATTTT.

The gene calls are TRBV7-9 and TRBJ2-7; 9 bases match TRBD2. From germline, CDR1 is SEHNR and CDR2 FQNEAQ (reference sequence). The CDR3 extends over 15 amino acids. Unmatched junction bases numbered 7, after V lost 5 bases and J lost 2 bases. In DNA, the CDR3 is TGTGCCAGCAGCCCAGGGTGGACTAGCGCCTACGAGCAGTACTTC. This encodes CASSPGWTSAYEQYF.

The chain carries TRBV11-3 and TRBJ2-2; 11 nucleotides agree with TRBD2. This CDR3 comprises 16 residues. V lost 5 bases and J lost 4; bases outside the gene matches: 6. The germline gives CDR1 SGHNT, CDR2 YENEEA. DNA of the CDR3: TGTGCCAGCAGCAAAGGTAGCGGGAGGGCCACCGGGGAGCTGTTTTTT. As protein: CASSKGSGRATGELFF.

The CDR3 loop reads CASSEPSGTPYEQYF. The CDR3 nucleotides read TGTGCCAGCAGTGAACCGTCGGGTACTCCCTACGAGCAGTACTTC. The genes are TRBV6-1 and TRBJ2-7; D unclear. The V end lost 2 bases, the J end lost 2 bases, and 13 bases lay between the germline ends. The V gene's germline CDR1 is MNHNS and CDR2 SASEGT. The CDR3 is 15 residues long.

The chain uses TRBV5-1 and TRBJ2-1, with 7 bases that match TRBD2. This CDR3 is built from 15 residues. CDR1 and CDR2 from the germline V gene are SGHRS and YFSETQ. The V segment lost 4 bases and the J segment 8 bases; nucleotides outside the gene matches: 12. The CDR3 region is CASSDRAGTPDEQFF. The CDR3 DNA reads TGCGCCAGCAGCGACCGAGCGGGAACTCCGGATGAGCAGTTCTTC.

The chain combines TRBV29-1 with TRBJ2-1; TRBD2 agrees at 13 bases. The germline CDR1 and CDR2 sequences are SQVTM and ANQGSEA. V lost 7 bases to trimming and J lost 15 bases; unmatched junction nucleotides: 15. CDR3 length: 14 amino acids. The CDR3 nucleotides are TGCAGCGCCGACCACGGGACTAGCGGGGCCCCTCGGTTCTTC. Encoded protein: CSADHGTSGAPRFF.

The V call is TRBV20-1, the J call TRBJ1-5; D perhaps matches TRBD1 (6 bases). CDR3 length: 11 residues. Germline V CDR1 and CDR2: DFQATT, SNEGSKA (reference sequence). V was trimmed by 5 bases and J by 6 bases, leaving 8 bases between them. The CDR3 region is CSAARGQPQHF. The CDR3 DNA reads as TGCAGTGCTGCCAGGGGTCAGCCCCAGCATTTT.

This chain links TRBV5-4 with TRBJ1-2; the match to TRBD1 covers 11 bases. Germline CDR1 SGHNT, CDR2 YYREEE (reference sequence). This CDR3 spans 14 amino acids. J gave up 7 bases and V 5 bases, and 7 bases lay outside the gene matches. CDR3 sequence reads: CASSAPGTGGGYTF. The DNA for the CDR3 is TGTGCCAGCAGTGCACCAGGGACAGGGGGTGGCTACACCTTC.

Only a few counts were recorded for this clone. This sequence joins TRBV7-2 and TRBJ2-1; the match to TRBD1 covers 7 bases. CDR3 length: 14 residues. Germline values: CDR1 SGHTA, CDR2 FQGNSA. Trimming cost V 5 bases and J 3 bases; bases outside gene matches: 4. The CDR3 sequence: CASSPRDSYNEQFF. CDR3 coding DNA: TGTGCCAGCAGCCCTCGGGACAGCTACAATGAGCAGTTCTTC.

The chain carries TRBV18 and TRBJ1-3, with D unclear. CDR3 length: 15 residues. CDR1 is KGHSH, CDR2 LQKENI, per germline. Trimming shortened V by 1 base and J by 3 bases, and 10 bases separated the two germline ends. In nucleotides, the CDR3 is TGTGCCAGCTCACCACGATCGGGGAGTGGAAACACCATATATTTT. As protein: CASSPRSGSGNTIYF.

The genes are TRBV21-1 and TRBJ1-3. TRBV21-1 is deemed a pseudogene. CDR3 length: 15 residues. Here the CDR3 reads CASKNRSLSGNTIYF. The CDR3 DNA reads as TGTGCCAGCAAAAATCGTTCTCTATCTGGAAACACCATATATTTT.

The J gene is TRBJ2-5, the V gene TRBV5-1; 10 bases line up with TRBD1. The junction had 6 bases not matched to a gene; V was cut back by 2 bases and J by 5 bases. This CDR3 contains 15 residues. Germline V CDR1 and CDR2: SGHRS, YFSETQ. The CDR3 region is CASSFRDRGRETQYF. CDR3 DNA sequence: TGCGCCAGCAGCTTCCGGGACAGGGGTCGTGAGACCCAGTACTTC.

This chain links TRBV2 with TRBJ2-1, with TRBD1 identical over 10 bases. Germline V gene data show CDR1 as SNHLY and CDR2 as FYNNEI. The CDR3 covers 12 residues. Germline trimming cut 9 bases from V and 9 bases from J; bases unmatched to any gene: 5. CDR3 DNA sequence: TGTGCCAGGGGACAGGGGTTGGGTGAGCAGTTCTTC. Translated, it gives CARGQGLGEQFF.

The chain links TRBV4-3 to TRBJ2-7; 8 nucleotides align to TRBD1. The CDR3 has 16 amino acids. Germline loops: CDR1 LGHNA, CDR2 YSLEER. The ends lost 1 base at V and 2 bases at J; junction bases unmatched: 7. The DNA for the CDR3 is TGCGCCAGCAGCCAAGTATTGACAGGGGCGGCCTACGAGCAGTACTTC. It codes for CASSQVLTGAAYEQYF.

The rearrangement joins TRBV6-6 to TRBJ2-1; D is uncertain. The ends were cut back, 6 bases at V and 1 base at J, with 7 bases in the middle. The length of the CDR3 is 13 residues. Germline CDR1 MNHNY, CDR2 SVGAGI (reference sequence). In DNA, the CDR3 is TGTGCCAGCAGCCTCACTTCCTACAATGAGCAGTTCTTC. Protein sequence: CASSLTSYNEQFF.

The rearrangement uses TRBV2 and TRBJ2-2, with 9 nucleotides matching TRBD1. Germline V CDR1 and CDR2: SNHLY, FYNNEI. This CDR3 is 15 amino acids long. Trimming at V came to 5 bases and at J to 4 bases, leaving 5 bases not matched to a gene. The DNA for the CDR3 is TGTGCCAGCAGTTGGGACAGGGCGGCCACCGGGGAGCTGTTTTTT. Encoded protein: CASSWDRAATGELFF.

V and J are TRBV7-3 and TRBJ2-1; 9 bases fit TRBD1. The CDR3 loop spans 14 amino acids. CDR1 and CDR2 from the germline V gene are SGHTA and FQGTGA. V lost 5 bases, J lost 8 bases, and 7 bases stayed unmatched. The CDR3 reads CASSKRTGVDEQFF. The DNA for the CDR3 is TGTGCCAGCAGCAAACGGACAGGGGTCGATGAGCAGTTCTTC.

CDR3 sequence reads: CASSLPLDRGQPQHF. The CDR3 DNA follows: TGTGCCAGCAGTTTACCTCTCGACAGAGGTCAGCCCCAGCATTTT. The chain carries TRBV28 and TRBJ1-5; possibly TRBD1 for D (5 bases). The V gene's germline CDR1 is MDHEN and CDR2 SYDVKM. This CDR3 contains 15 residues. The V end lost 2 bases, the J end lost 6 bases, and 14 bases lay between the germline ends.

V gene TRBV4-1 combines with J gene TRBJ1-2, with TRBD1 identical over 7 bases. CDR3 length equals 12 residues. The germline CDR1 and CDR2 sequences are MGHRA and YSYEKL. V was pared by 4 bases and J by 7 bases, with 3 bases of the junction left unmatched. The CDR3 protein is CASSRGQVGYTF. In DNA form, the CDR3 reads TGCGCCAGCAGCCGAGGACAGGTTGGCTACACCTTC.